A single sample is the source of the 4 T cell receptor beta chains below, sequenced in a study of identical twins. TCRdb itself ran the 5' RACE reads through MiXCR, one entry per CDR3 protein. The table includes fewer than 500,000 distinct CDR3 sequences, less than 25% detected once. The sample was also reused in another study, on T cells expressing NK-cell markers.

Sequencing used CD4+ T cells sorted from blood. The receptors here all came from a woman under 30 in good health.

The chain uses TRBV11-3 and TRBJ2-1; TRBD1 is a possible D gene (6 bases). Trimming cost V 5 bases and J 6 bases, with 17 bases left between them. The CDR3 extends over 15 amino acids. The V gene's germline CDR1 is SGHNT and CDR2 YENEEA. The CDR3, as DNA: TGTGCCAGCAGCCCCAGGGGTCAGAGACTCAATGAGCAGTTCTTC. Encoded protein: CASSPRGQRLNEQFF.

This clonotype was seen a few times. V is TRBV29-1 and J is TRBJ2-5, with D possibly being TRBD1 or TRBD2 (5 bases each). V gave up 2 bases and J gave up 0 bases, with 10 bases separating them. CDR1 and CDR2 (germline): SQVTM, ANQGSEA. This CDR3 spans 14 amino acids. CDR3 residues: CSVERDAYQETQYF. The CDR3 DNA reads TGCAGCGTTGAAAGGGACGCTTACCAAGAGACCCAGTACTTC.

This clonotype was seen ten or more times. The chain has TRBV5-1 and TRBJ1-1; no clear D gene. This CDR3 is built from 15 residues. The V end was cut by 0 bases, the J end by 1 base, with 10 bases between. The germline CDR1 and CDR2 sequences are SGHRS and YFSETQ. CDR3 in amino acids: CASSLALHPNTEAFF. The CDR3 DNA follows: TGCGCCAGCAGCTTGGCACTCCACCCGAACACTGAAGCTTTCTTT.

The V call is TRBV21-1, the J call TRBJ2-7; the table names TRBD1, a call not compared with the DNA. TRBV21-1 is annotated as a pseudogene. CDR3 length: 14 residues. The CDR3 protein is CASSTPLRGNEQYF. The CDR3 DNA reads TGTGCCAGCAGCACCCCCCTGCGGGGGAACGAGCAGTACTTC.